The 10 T cell receptor beta chains below all came from one sample that was sequenced in a study of identical twins. TCRdb processed the 5' RACE reads anew with MiXCR; each CDR3 protein has one entry. The sample lists approximately 500,000 distinct CDR3 sequences, roughly 26% seen once, with about 2.7% in the top ten. In addition, the sample was reused for a study of T cells expressing NK-cell markers.

Sequencing input: CD4+ T cells sorted from blood. These receptors all stem from a young woman in good health.

The sample holds many counts of this clonotype. This chain joins TRBV18 and TRBJ2-7; no clear D. V lost 4 bases and J lost 5, with 18 bases in between. Germline-derived CDR1 and CDR2 are KGHSH and LQKENI. The length of the CDR3 is 15 residues. CDR3 bases: TGTGCCAGCTCACGTACGTCTTACCCTCGACACGAGCAGTACTTC. Translation gives CASSRTSYPRHEQYF.

V gene TRBV12-3 or TRBV12-4 combines with J gene TRBJ2-1, with 15 bases identical to TRBD2. CDR3 length: 19 amino acids. J was trimmed by 7 bases and V by 2 bases; bases with no gene match: 12. DNA of the CDR3: TGTGCCAGCAGTTTAAGATGGTCCCGGACTAGCGGGAGGGGAAATGAGCAGTTCTTC. This translates into CASSLRWSRTSGRGNEQFF.

This clonotype showed up just once. The chain combines TRBV6-6 with TRBJ2-4; D is perhaps TRBD1 (5 bases). The germline V and J ends were trimmed by 7 bases and 8 bases, with 15 bases remaining between them. The CDR3 sequence is 13 residues long. CDR1 and CDR2 from the germline V gene are MNHNY and SVGAGI (reference sequence). The CDR3 nucleotides read TGTGCCAGCACTCCGGCAGGGATAGACATTCAGTACTTC. Amino acids: CASTPAGIDIQYF.

The CDR3 spells CSVDSLAAGFYNEQFF. Written as DNA, the CDR3 is TGCAGCGTTGATTCGCTAGCGGCTGGGTTCTACAATGAGCAGTTCTTC. V is TRBV29-1 and J is TRBJ2-1; 7 positions match TRBD2. With V trimmed by 3 bases and J by 3 bases, 11 bases remained unmatched. This CDR3 is 16 amino acids long. Germline V gene lookup returns CDR1 SQVTM and CDR2 ANQGSEA.

V and J are TRBV18 and TRBJ2-1; 8 positions agree with TRBD2. The germline V gene has CDR1 KGHSH and CDR2 LQKENI. The length of the CDR3 is 13 residues. Trimming removed 5 bases from V and 6 bases from J; junction bases left unmatched: 3. This chain's CDR3 is CASSTSGFNEQFF. In DNA, the CDR3 is TGTGCCAGCTCAACTAGCGGATTCAATGAGCAGTTCTTC. The entire variable domain, with the rest obtained from reference TRBV18 and TRBJ2-1, is as follows: NAGVMQNPRHLVRRRGQEARLRCSPMKGHSHVYWYRQLPEEGLKFMVYLQKENIIDESGMPKERFSAEFPKEGPSILRIQQVVRGDSAAYFCASSTSGFNEQFFGPGTRLTVL.

In its sample, this clonotype was seen a few times. It is likely a read error, because the conserved phenylalanine at the end of the CDR3 is missing. No DNA is shown, since the ends of the CDR3 on it are uncertain; the CDR3 is the one TCRdb lists. This chain links TRBV5-1 with TRBJ1-6. Per germline, CDR1 SGHRS and CDR2 YFSETQ. The CDR3 has 8 amino acids, counting both end residues. The CDR3: CASSLGGS.

This clonotype appeared a single time. This chain connects TRBV10-2 to TRBJ2-3, with D maybe TRBD1 (5 bases). Trimming cost V 4 bases and J 11 bases, with 10 bases left between them. Germline V gene data show CDR1 as WSHSY and CDR2 as SAAADI. This CDR3 is 11 amino acids long. The CDR3 DNA is TGCGCCAGCAGTGTTCAAAGGGGGCAGTATTTT. It translates to CASSVQRGQYF.

J is TRBJ2-1 and V is TRBV12-3 or TRBV12-4, with a tentative D call TRBD2 (6 bases). V gave up 5 bases and J gave up 6 bases, with 17 bases separating them. This CDR3 contains 15 residues. CDR3 residues: CASSLQPGTLNEQFF. In DNA form, the CDR3 reads TGTGCCAGCAGTCTCCAACCCGGGACTCTCAATGAGCAGTTCTTC.

The J gene is TRBJ2-5, the V gene TRBV20-1, with TRBD2 matching over 10 bases. The CDR3 consists of 14 residues. The trim removed 6 bases at V and 5 bases at J, leaving 9 bases unmatched. Germline loops: CDR1 DFQATT, CDR2 SNEGSKA (reference sequence). Here the CDR3 reads CSAQLAGRLETQYF. CDR3 DNA sequence: TGCAGTGCCCAACTAGCGGGGAGGTTGGAGACCCAGTACTTC.

The genes are TRBV7-9 and TRBJ1-1; a weak D match, TRBD1 (6 bases). CDR3 size: 12 residues. V lost 1 base, J lost 10 bases, and 10 bases lay in between. Germline CDR1 and CDR2: SEHNR and FQNEAQ (reference sequence). In DNA form, the CDR3 reads TGTGCCAGCAGCTTAGAACTAGGGGGAGCTTTCTTT. Amino acids: CASSLELGGAFF.